One TCR beta chain is described in this entry. TCRdb itself ran the RACE reads through MiXCR, one entry per CDR3 protein. The table has fewer than 500,000 distinct CDR3 sequences, approximately 5.1% seen once. These data are taken from a study of human T cells and chemical hapten exposure. Time point noted: patch test 1, 2 weeks after DPC sensitization. Sample treatment: therapeutic diphenylcyclopropenone sensitization with weekly scalp DPC. From germline, CDR1 is SNHLY and CDR2 FYNNEI. The V end was cut by 6 bases, the J end by 2 bases, with 23 bases between. The CDR3 is 18 residues long. Material: whole blood, obtained in connection with sensitization to the hapten diphenylcyclopropenone (DPC). This chain joins TRBV2 and TRBJ1-5; perhaps TRBD1 as D (5 bases). This clonotype originated in a woman aged 50 to 60 with alopecia areata. Some clones in this sample may be carry-over from other donors' samples. The CDR3 coding sequence is TGTGCCAGCAGCCTTCAAACGCCCCGGCGGGGGGGCAATCAGCCCCAGCATTTT. Its protein is CASSLQTPRRGGNQPQHF. Together with reference TRBV2 and TRBJ1-5, the CDR3 gives the full variable domain: EPEVTQTPSHQVTQMGQEVILRCVPISNHLYFYWYRQILGQKVEFLVSFYNNEISEKSEIFDDQFSVERPDGSNFTLKIRSTKLEDSAMYFCASSLQTPRRGGNQPQHFGDGTRLSIL.